This T cell receptor beta chain originates from a study of cytomegalovirus exposure and HLA in healthy donors. The study ran its PCR with 60 Vbeta and 13 Jbeta primers. Authors' processing steps: Later, an analysis found about 77 million unique TCR beta chains, and about 10 million of these were shared. Clones were read by immunoSEQ multiplex PCR, and TCRdb kept only the in-frame ones, dropping some. V, J and clone size were drawn from that table, and D and trimming were deduced from the DNA. The data hold about 150,000 clones, with 75% to 80% observed a single time. This clone was detected a few times. Its antigen is not identified. The germline V and J ends were trimmed by 0 bases and 7 bases, with 15 bases remaining between them. Germline V CDR1 and CDR2: MGHRA, YSYEKL. The CDR3 runs 15 residues. Notes on the study in general: Association of around 17,000 TCR beta sequences with HLA alleles was found at 0.05 false discovery rate in a later analysis. Being productive about 87% or about 30% of the time was typical of most TCR beta V segments in an earlier analysis.

This rearrangement joins TRBV4-1 to TRBJ1-2; TRBD1 is a possible D gene (6 bases). The receptor comes from a woman aged 25-40 years in good health and CMV-seronegative. The specimen was PBMCs. The CDR3 sequence: CASSQDIGGLSGYTF. For the CDR3, the DNA is TGCGCCAGCAGCCAAGATATTGGGGGCTTGAGTGGCTACACCTTC.